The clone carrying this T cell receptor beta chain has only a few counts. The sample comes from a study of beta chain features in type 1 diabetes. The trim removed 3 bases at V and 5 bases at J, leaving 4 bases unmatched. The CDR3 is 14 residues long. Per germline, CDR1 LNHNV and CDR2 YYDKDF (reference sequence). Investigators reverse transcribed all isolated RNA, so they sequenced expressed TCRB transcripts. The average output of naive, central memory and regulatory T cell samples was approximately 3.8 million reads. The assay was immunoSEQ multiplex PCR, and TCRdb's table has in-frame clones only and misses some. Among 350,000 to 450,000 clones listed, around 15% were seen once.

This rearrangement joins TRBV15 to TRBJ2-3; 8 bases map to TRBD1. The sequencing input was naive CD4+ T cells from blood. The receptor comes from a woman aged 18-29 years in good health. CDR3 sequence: CATSRDRAEDTQYF. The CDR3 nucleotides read TGTGCCACCAGCAGGGACAGGGCGGAAGATACGCAGTATTTT.